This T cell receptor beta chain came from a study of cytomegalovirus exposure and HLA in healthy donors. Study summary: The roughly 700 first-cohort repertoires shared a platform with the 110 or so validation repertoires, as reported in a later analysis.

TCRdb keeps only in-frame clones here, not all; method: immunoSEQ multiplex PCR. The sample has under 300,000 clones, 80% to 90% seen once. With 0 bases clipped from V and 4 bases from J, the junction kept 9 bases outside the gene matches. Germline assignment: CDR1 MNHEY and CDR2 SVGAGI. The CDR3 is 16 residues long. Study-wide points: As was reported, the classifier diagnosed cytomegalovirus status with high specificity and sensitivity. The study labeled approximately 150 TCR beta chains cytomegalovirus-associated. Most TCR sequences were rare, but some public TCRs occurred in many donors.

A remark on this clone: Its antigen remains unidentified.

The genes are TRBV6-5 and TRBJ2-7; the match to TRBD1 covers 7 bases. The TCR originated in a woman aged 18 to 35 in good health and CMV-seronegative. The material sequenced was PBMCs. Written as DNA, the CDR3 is TGTGCCAGCAGTTACTCGCGGCAGGGGGTTCGTTACGAGCAGTACTTC. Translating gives CASSYSRQGVRYEQYF.